Shown below are 15 T cell receptor beta chains from a single sample sequenced in a study of blood T cells in healthy people across ages. Next came a second PCR, run for roughly 7 to 12 cycles, which used a sample-barcoded 5' primer along with a J-beta primer mix. MiXCR, applied by TCRdb to the 5' RACE reads, yields one record per CDR3 protein. The repertoire holds approximately 810,000 distinct CDR3 sequences, with 25% to 30% as singletons. Sequencing was performed on blood. These receptors were taken from a woman aged 80 or older in good health.

This clonotype was picked up one time. This may arise from a read error, as a much more abundant clone is one base away. The J gene is TRBJ1-1, the V gene TRBV5-1; D gene uncertain. Germline V CDR1 and CDR2: SGHRS, YFSETQ. This CDR3 spans 14 amino acids. V lost 1 base, J lost 2 bases, and 9 bases lay in between. CDR3: CASSLFTVNTEAFF. The CDR3 DNA reads TGCGCCAGCAGCTTGTTTACAGTAAACACTGAAGCTTTCTTT.

Comment on this clonotype: Just one base apart from a much larger clone, this may be a read error. The rearrangement joins TRBV12-3 or TRBV12-4 to TRBJ2-3, with 8 bases matching TRBD1. J gave up 7 bases and V 7 bases, and 13 bases lay outside the gene matches. This CDR3 comprises 15 residues. The CDR3 spells CASTPGQVVTNTQYF. CDR3 in DNA: TGTGCCAGCACCCCGGGACAGGTAGTGACAAATACGCAGTATTTT.

Note on this clonotype: Given a much more abundant clone one base away, this may be a read error. DNA for the CDR3: TGTGCCACCAGTGATAGAGGGACAGGGTCCTGCAATGAGCAGTTCTTC. Protein product: CATSDRGTGSCNEQFF. The chain joins TRBV24-1 to TRBJ2-1; 9 bases fit TRBD1. This CDR3 is built from 16 residues. Germline V CDR1 and CDR2: KGHDR, SFDVKD.

Only a few counts were recorded for this clonotype. The genes are TRBV12-3 or TRBV12-4 and TRBJ1-1, with D unclear. V was clipped by 5 bases and J by 3 bases, with 10 bases between them. The CDR3 consists of 13 residues. CDR3 nucleotide sequence: TGTGCCAGCAGTGTAAAGACGGACACTGAAGCTTTCTTT. Translated: CASSVKTDTEAFF.

This clonotype was recorded many times. The chain recombines TRBV15 with TRBJ2-7; the D gene is possibly TRBD2 (5 bases). V gave up 8 bases and J gave up 3 bases, with 17 bases separating them. The CDR3 runs 14 residues. Germline lookup yields CDR1 LNHNV and CDR2 YYDKDF (reference sequence). The chain's CDR3 is CATSGRIRDYEQYF. DNA for the CDR3: TGTGCCACCTCAGGACGGATTCGGGACTACGAGCAGTACTTC.

This clonotype was counted between two and nine times. The V gene is TRBV4-1, the J gene TRBJ2-1; 9 positions agree with TRBD2. Germline lookup yields CDR1 MGHRA and CDR2 YSYEKL. The CDR3 contains 17 residues. Losses at the gene ends were 0 bases for V and 8 bases for J; bases not matched to a gene: 11. As DNA, the CDR3 is TGCGCCAGCAGCCAAGACCAAATGGCGGGGGGGCCGGATGAGCAGTTCTTC. Protein sequence: CASSQDQMAGGPDEQFF.

This clonotype was seen at least ten times. The chain joins TRBV5-6 to TRBJ1-5; perhaps TRBD1 as D (6 bases). This CDR3 spans 16 amino acids. In germline, CDR1 is SGHDT, CDR2 YYEEEE. The V end was cut by 3 bases, the J end by 3 bases, with 16 bases between. The CDR3 nucleotides read TGTGCCAGCAGCTCCCAGGGGACTCGACTCAATCAGCCCCAGCATTTT. Translation: CASSSQGTRLNQPQHF.

This clonotype has a single count. A clone one base away is much larger, so this may be a read error. The chain has TRBV28 and TRBJ2-1, with TRBD1 identical over 8 bases. The germline V gene has CDR1 MDHEN and CDR2 SYDVKM. V dropped 5 bases and J dropped 7; count of bases not matched to a gene: 16. The CDR3 loop spans 17 amino acids. CDR3 coding DNA: TGTGCCAGCAGTCCCAAGCTCACCAGGGGGCGTGGGAATGAGCAGTTCTTC. It translates to CASSPKLTRGRGNEQFF.

This clonotype was seen at least ten times. This chain uses TRBV12-3 or TRBV12-4 with TRBJ1-2; D is unclear. The V gene lost 0 bases and the J gene lost 4 bases, with 12 bases spanning the gap. The CDR3 spans 15 residues. In DNA form, the CDR3 reads TGTGCCAGCAGTTTAGCGCATCGGGGAGGCTATGGCTACACCTTC. It yields the protein CASSLAHRGGYGYTF.

This clonotype was found many times. V gene TRBV11-3 combines with J gene TRBJ2-5; 7 bases are a match to TRBD2. The CDR3 has 15 residues. V was pared by 9 bases and J by 5 bases, with 15 bases of the junction left unmatched. Germline-derived CDR1 and CDR2 are SGHNT and YENEEA. The CDR3 region has the DNA TGTGCCAGTACGTCGGCCCGCAGCGGGGTTGAGACCCAGTACTTC. Translated: CASTSARSGVETQYF.

This clonotype came up many times. This chain joins TRBV7-2 and TRBJ2-1, with TRBD1 matching 9 bases. The germline V gene encodes CDR1 SGHTA and CDR2 FQGNSA. The junction had 12 bases not matched to a gene; V was cut back by 5 bases and J by 4 bases. This CDR3 comprises 17 residues. CDR3 in amino acids: CASSTPSGQGIYNEQFF. In nucleotides, the CDR3 is TGTGCCAGCAGCACCCCCTCTGGACAGGGGATATACAATGAGCAGTTCTTC.

This clonotype was counted at least ten times. The chain's CDR3 is CSARFPVSTDTQYF. The CDR3, as DNA: TGCAGTGCTAGATTCCCGGTTAGCACAGATACGCAGTATTTT. The gene calls are TRBV20-1 and TRBJ2-3; D gene uncertain. The CDR3 is 14 amino acids. V lost 2 bases and J 0 bases, leaving 9 bases between the germline ends. The V gene's germline CDR1 is DFQATT and CDR2 SNEGSKA (reference sequence).

The gene calls are TRBV7-2 and TRBJ2-7; the D is unclear. TRBJ2-5 matches the DNA end more closely, so the J call is doubtful. The CDR3 is made up of 14 amino acids. Germline-derived CDR1 and CDR2 are SGHTA and FQGNSA. CDR3 protein: CASSLRMGSETQYF. As DNA, the CDR3 is TGTGCCAGCAGCTTAAGGATGGGTAGTGAGACCCAGTACTTC.

The V and J genes are TRBV4-2 and TRBJ1-5; no clear D. This CDR3 contains 17 residues. V was clipped by 0 bases and J by 11 bases, with 23 bases between them. From germline, CDR1 is LGHNA and CDR2 YNFKEQ. As DNA, the CDR3 is TGTGCCAGCAGCCAAGATGGCCGCGACGGGGAGCTTTGGGCCCAGCATTTT. Its protein is CASSQDGRDGELWAQHF.

There are many counts of this clonotype. J is TRBJ2-1 and V is TRBV20-1; possibly TRBD1 or TRBD2 for D (5 bases each). CDR1 is DFQATT and CDR2 is SNEGSKA in the germline V gene (reference sequence). The CDR3 spans 15 residues. V lost 4 bases, J lost 0 bases, and 13 bases lay in between. CDR3 loop: CSATPGTSSYNEQFF. CDR3 DNA: TGCAGTGCTACCCCCGGGACGAGCTCCTACAATGAGCAGTTCTTC.